The 18 T cell receptor beta chains below all came from one sample that was sequenced in a study of blood T cell repertoires in COVID-19. The table came from immunoSEQ multiplex PCR; TCRdb's copy has only in-frame clones and leaves some out. The data contain 87,000 or so clones, less than 95% of them seen just once; the ten biggest clones take up about 6.3%. Sequenced sample: peripheral blood. Receptors were obtained from a man aged 18 to 30 with COVID-19, enrolled during active disease.

The V and J genes are TRBV2 and TRBJ1-2; D might be TRBD1 (5 bases). Per germline, CDR1 SNHLY and CDR2 FYNNEI. V lost 3 bases, J lost 7 bases, and 6 bases lay in between. The CDR3 consists of 11 residues. The CDR3 loop reads CASSDRVGYTF. CDR3 DNA: TGTGCCAGCAGTGACAGGGTTGGCTACACCTTC.

The V and J genes are TRBV15 and TRBJ2-1; 10 bases are a match to TRBD1. CDR3 length: 16 residues. Germline V gene sequence: CDR1 LNHNV, CDR2 YYDKDF (reference sequence). J gave up 8 bases and V 4 bases, and 11 bases lay outside the gene matches. The CDR3 DNA reads as TGTGCCACCAGCACCCAGACGACAGGGGGCAAGTATGAGCAGTTCTTC. Translated: CATSTQTTGGKYEQFF.

With respect to this clone: Other DNA sequences in this specimen translate into the identical CDR3. The chain joins TRBV11-2 to TRBJ1-1, with TRBD1 matching 8 bases. This CDR3 is 13 amino acids long. The V and J ends lost 3 bases and 3 bases, in that order; junction bases with no gene match: 0. Germline V gene data show CDR1 as SGHAT and CDR2 as FQNNGV. CDR3 sequence: CASSLDRDTEAFF. The CDR3 DNA sequence: TGTGCCAGCAGCTTGGACAGGGACACTGAAGCTTTCTTT.

This chain connects TRBV27 to TRBJ2-1, with TRBD2 matching over 9 bases. The CDR3 runs to 14 residues. Germline-derived CDR1 and CDR2 are MNHEY and SMNVEV (reference sequence). V lost 2 bases to trimming and J lost 7 bases; unmatched junction nucleotides: 3. The CDR3 coding sequence is TGTGCCAGCAGTTTAGTAGCGGGGGAAAATGAGCAGTTCTTC. Amino acid sequence: CASSLVAGENEQFF.

The J gene is TRBJ2-3, the V gene TRBV18, with TRBD2 matching 8 bases. Germline V gene lookup returns CDR1 KGHSH and CDR2 LQKENI. V trimming: 2 bases; J trimming: 4 bases; junction bases outside the gene matches: 8. The length of the CDR3 is 16 residues. This CDR3 is CASSPVPAGVADTQYF. CDR3 coding DNA: TGTGCCAGCTCACCAGTTCCAGCGGGAGTTGCAGATACGCAGTATTTT.

The chain combines TRBV4-3 with TRBJ2-1; D perhaps matches TRBD2 (6 bases). CDR3 length: 15 residues. V dropped 4 bases and J dropped 3 bases, with 13 bases sitting between them. In germline, CDR1 is LGHNA, CDR2 YSLEER. In nucleotides, the CDR3 is TGCGCCAGCAGCCTCAGACTAGTGGTCTACAATGAGCAGTTCTTC. Translation: CASSLRLVVYNEQFF.

This clone was seen only once. This chain uses TRBV27 with TRBJ2-5; 7 positions agree with TRBD1. The germline gives CDR1 MNHEY, CDR2 SMNVEV (reference sequence). This CDR3 has 14 residues. After removal of 6 bases from V and 2 bases from J, the junction contained 6 bases not matched to a gene. Written as DNA, the CDR3 is TGTGCCAGCAGAACCCTGACAGGGCAAGAGACCCAGTACTTC. It yields the protein CASRTLTGQETQYF.

The rearrangement joins TRBV7-9 to TRBJ2-7; D perhaps matches TRBD1 (6 bases). This CDR3 region has 13 residues. The V end lost 0 bases, the J end lost 5 bases, and 8 bases lay between the germline ends. From germline, CDR1 is SEHNR and CDR2 FQNEAQ (reference sequence). The CDR3 reads CASSLAGGDEQYF. The DNA for the CDR3 is TGTGCCAGCAGCTTAGCTGGGGGCGACGAGCAGTACTTC.

V usage is TRBV4-3 and J usage is TRBJ1-6; TRBD1 agrees at 7 bases. There are 15 residues in the CDR3. J gave up 6 bases and V 0 bases, and 2 bases lay outside the gene matches. Per the germline V gene, CDR1 is LGHNA and CDR2 is YSLEER. CDR3 residues: CASSQDGQVNSPLHF. The CDR3 DNA sequence: TGCGCCAGCAGCCAAGATGGACAGGTTAATTCACCCCTCCACTTT.

This chain connects TRBV4-1 to TRBJ1-6, with TRBD1 as a possible D gene (5 bases). The V and J ends lost 0 bases and 10 bases respectively, with 16 bases between them. The germline gives CDR1 MGHRA, CDR2 YSYEKL. The CDR3 is 16 amino acids. CDR3: CASSQDQGGFESPLHF. As DNA, the CDR3 is TGCGCCAGCAGCCAAGATCAGGGAGGTTTTGAATCACCCCTCCACTTT.

Concerning this clone itself: The DNA is omitted, as the CDR3 cannot be located on it reliably, and the CDR3 follows TCRdb's listing. The chain employs TRBV27 and TRBJ1-5; the D segment call TRBD1 is taken from the table without a DNA check. Germline lookup yields CDR1 MNHEY and CDR2 SMNVEV (reference sequence). Counting both end residues, the CDR3 totals 15 amino acids. CDR3 residues: CASSLDKASNQPQHF.

This clone was observed a few times. This chain joins TRBV19 and TRBJ2-7; possible D gene TRBD1, 5 bases. The V gene's germline CDR1 is LNHDA and CDR2 SQIVND (reference sequence). V lost 3 bases and J 2 bases, leaving 20 bases between the germline ends. This CDR3 region has 17 residues. CDR3 sequence reads: CASSIGRSGMVTYEQYF. DNA of the CDR3: TGTGCCAGTAGTATTGGCAGGTCAGGGATGGTAACCTACGAGCAGTACTTC.

The chain links TRBV6-2 or TRBV6-3 to TRBJ1-5, with TRBD1 matching over 9 bases. Germline V gene data show CDR1 as MNHEY and CDR2 as SVGEGT. CDR3 length: 14 residues. V lost 6 bases, J lost 7 bases, and 7 bases stayed unmatched. The CDR3 region has the DNA TGTGCCAGCAGCGGTTACAGGGGGCGGCAGCCCCAGCATTTT. It translates to CASSGYRGRQPQHF.

The V call is TRBV27, the J call TRBJ1-3, with a weak D call TRBD1 (5 bases). CDR3 size: 14 residues. Germline CDR1 reads MNHEY; CDR2 reads SMNVEV (reference sequence). The V end was cut by 6 bases, the J end by 0 bases, with 9 bases between. Written as DNA, the CDR3 is TGTGCCAGCAGAAGGGACTCCTCTGGAAACACCATATATTTT. Its translation: CASRRDSSGNTIYF.

The gene calls are TRBV4-2 and TRBJ2-7; a possible D gene is TRBD1 (6 bases). The V gene's germline CDR1 is LGHNA and CDR2 YNFKEQ. The CDR3 totals 16 residues. The V end lost 4 bases, the J end lost 6 bases, and 22 bases lay between the germline ends. In DNA, the CDR3 is TGTGCCAGCAGCCCGACAGGCCTACGGGCTTCGGGCGAGCAGTACTTC. Translating it yields CASSPTGLRASGEQYF.

The gene calls are TRBV4-1 and TRBJ1-5; D is perhaps TRBD1 (5 bases). The CDR3 has 18 amino acids. Per germline, CDR1 MGHRA and CDR2 YSYEKL. Trimming stripped 0 bases from V and 1 base from J, with 16 bases between. The CDR3 protein is CASSQEEWYRGSNQPQHF. DNA of the CDR3: TGCGCCAGCAGCCAAGAAGAGTGGTATAGGGGAAGCAATCAGCCCCAGCATTTT.

The chain joins TRBV7-2 to TRBJ2-5, with D perhaps matching TRBD2 (5 bases). V gave up 4 bases and J gave up 2 bases, with 14 bases separating them. The germline CDR1 and CDR2 sequences are SGHTA and FQGNSA. The CDR3 length is 15 residues. CDR3 nucleotides: TGTGCCAGCAGCTCGCTCGGGGTGCTGCAAGAGACCCAGTACTTC. Translated, it gives CASSSLGVLQETQYF.

The rearrangement uses TRBV5-1 and TRBJ1-1, with 11 positions matching TRBD1. The CDR3 spans 15 residues. With V trimmed by 6 bases and J by 2 bases, 6 bases remained unmatched. The V gene's germline CDR1 is SGHRS and CDR2 YFSETQ. CDR3 sequence: CASTMGTGGNTEAFF. DNA of the CDR3: TGCGCCAGCACCATGGGGACAGGGGGTAACACTGAAGCTTTCTTT.